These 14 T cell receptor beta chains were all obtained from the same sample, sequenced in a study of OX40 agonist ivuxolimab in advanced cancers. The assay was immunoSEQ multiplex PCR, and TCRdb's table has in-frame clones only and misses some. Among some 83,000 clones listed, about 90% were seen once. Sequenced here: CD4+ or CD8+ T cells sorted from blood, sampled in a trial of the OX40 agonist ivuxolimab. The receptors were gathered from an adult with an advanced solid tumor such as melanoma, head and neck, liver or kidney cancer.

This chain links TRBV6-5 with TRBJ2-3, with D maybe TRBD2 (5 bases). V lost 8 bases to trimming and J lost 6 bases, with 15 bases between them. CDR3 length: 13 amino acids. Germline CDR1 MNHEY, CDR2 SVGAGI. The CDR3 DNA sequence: TGTGCCAGCGGGAGCGGTTTAGGGGATACGCAGTATTTT. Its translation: CASGSGLGDTQYF.

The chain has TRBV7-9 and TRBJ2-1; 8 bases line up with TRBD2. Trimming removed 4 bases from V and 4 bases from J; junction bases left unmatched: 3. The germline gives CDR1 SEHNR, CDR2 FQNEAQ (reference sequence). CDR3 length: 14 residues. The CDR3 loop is CASSSGLGYNEQFF. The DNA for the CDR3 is TGTGCCAGCAGCTCGGGACTAGGTTACAATGAGCAGTTCTTC.

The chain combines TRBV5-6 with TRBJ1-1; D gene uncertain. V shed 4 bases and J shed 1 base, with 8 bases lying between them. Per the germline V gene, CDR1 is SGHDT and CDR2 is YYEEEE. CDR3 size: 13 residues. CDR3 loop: CASSPTENTEAFF. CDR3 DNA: TGTGCCAGCAGCCCGACGGAGAACACTGAAGCTTTCTTT.

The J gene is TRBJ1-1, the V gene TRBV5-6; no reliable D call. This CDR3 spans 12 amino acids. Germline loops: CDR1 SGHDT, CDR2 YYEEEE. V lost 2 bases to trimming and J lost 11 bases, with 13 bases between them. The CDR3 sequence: CASSFLKGTAFF. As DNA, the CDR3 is TGTGCCAGCAGCTTTTTGAAGGGCACGGCTTTCTTT.

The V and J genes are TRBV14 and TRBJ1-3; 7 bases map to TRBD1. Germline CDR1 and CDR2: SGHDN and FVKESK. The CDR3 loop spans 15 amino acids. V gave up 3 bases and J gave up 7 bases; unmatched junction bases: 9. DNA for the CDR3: TGTGCCAGCAGCCAGACAGGGAGTGGAGCGAACACCATATATTTT. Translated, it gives CASSQTGSGANTIYF.

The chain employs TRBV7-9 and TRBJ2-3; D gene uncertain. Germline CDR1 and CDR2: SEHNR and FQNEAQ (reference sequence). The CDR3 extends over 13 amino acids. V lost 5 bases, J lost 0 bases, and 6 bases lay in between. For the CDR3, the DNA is TGTGCCAGCAGCGATCTTAGCACAGATACGCAGTATTTT. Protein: CASSDLSTDTQYF.

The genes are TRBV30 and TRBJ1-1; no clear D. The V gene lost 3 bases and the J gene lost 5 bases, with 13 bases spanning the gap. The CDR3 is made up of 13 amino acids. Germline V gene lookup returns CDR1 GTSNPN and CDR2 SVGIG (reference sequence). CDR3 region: CAWSLSSGTEAFF. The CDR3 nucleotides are TGTGCCTGGAGCCTAAGTTCGGGGACTGAAGCTTTCTTT.

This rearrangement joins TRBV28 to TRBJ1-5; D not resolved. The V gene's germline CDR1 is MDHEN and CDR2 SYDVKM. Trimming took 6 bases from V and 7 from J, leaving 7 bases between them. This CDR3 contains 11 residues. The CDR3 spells CASSPGQPQHF. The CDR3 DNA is TGTGCCAGCAGCCCCGGGCAGCCCCAGCATTTT.

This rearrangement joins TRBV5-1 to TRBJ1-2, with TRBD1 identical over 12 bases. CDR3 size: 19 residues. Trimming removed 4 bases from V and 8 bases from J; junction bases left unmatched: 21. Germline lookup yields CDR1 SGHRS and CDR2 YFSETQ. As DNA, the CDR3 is TGCGCCAGCAGCGTAAATCCGGGACAGGGGGCCCGAACCCTAAAAGGCTACACCTTC. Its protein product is CASSVNPGQGARTLKGYTF.

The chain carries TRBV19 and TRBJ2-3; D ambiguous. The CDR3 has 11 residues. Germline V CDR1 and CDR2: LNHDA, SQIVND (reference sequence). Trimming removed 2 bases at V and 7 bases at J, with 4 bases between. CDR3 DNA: TGTGCCAGTAGTATACTTAATACGCAGTATTTT. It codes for CASSILNTQYF. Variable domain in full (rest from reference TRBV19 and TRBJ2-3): DGGITQSPKYLFRKEGQNVTLSCEQNLNHDAMYWYRQDPGQGLRLIYYSQIVNDFQKGDIAEGYSVSREKKESFPLTVTSAQKNPTAFYLCASSILNTQYFGPGTRLTVL.

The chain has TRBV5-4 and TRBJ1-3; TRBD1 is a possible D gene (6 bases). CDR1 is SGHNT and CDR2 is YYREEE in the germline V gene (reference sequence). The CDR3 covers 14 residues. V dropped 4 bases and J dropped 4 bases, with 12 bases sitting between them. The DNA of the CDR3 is TGTGCCAGCAGCCTAAGGGGGGTCGGAAACACCATATATTTT. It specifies CASSLRGVGNTIYF.

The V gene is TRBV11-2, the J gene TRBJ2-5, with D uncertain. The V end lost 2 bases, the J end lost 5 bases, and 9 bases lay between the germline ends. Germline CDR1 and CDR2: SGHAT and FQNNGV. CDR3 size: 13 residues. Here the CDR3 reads CASSLFPRETQYF. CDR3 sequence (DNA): TGTGCCAGCAGCTTATTTCCCCGGGAGACCCAGTACTTC.

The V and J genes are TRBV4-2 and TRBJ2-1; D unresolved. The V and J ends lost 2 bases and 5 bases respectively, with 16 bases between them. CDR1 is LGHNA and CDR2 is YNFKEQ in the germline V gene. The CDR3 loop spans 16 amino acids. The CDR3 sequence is CASSQSVSLANNEQFF. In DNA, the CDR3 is TGTGCCAGCAGCCAATCGGTTAGTTTAGCCAACAATGAGCAGTTCTTC.

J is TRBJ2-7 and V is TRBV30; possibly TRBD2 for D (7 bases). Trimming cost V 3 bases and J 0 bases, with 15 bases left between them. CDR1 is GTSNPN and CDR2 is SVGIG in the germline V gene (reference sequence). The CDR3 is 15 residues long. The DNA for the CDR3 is TGTGCCTGGAGAGGGGGGGGGAGGAGCTCCTACGAGCAGTACTTC. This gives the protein CAWRGGGRSSYEQYF.